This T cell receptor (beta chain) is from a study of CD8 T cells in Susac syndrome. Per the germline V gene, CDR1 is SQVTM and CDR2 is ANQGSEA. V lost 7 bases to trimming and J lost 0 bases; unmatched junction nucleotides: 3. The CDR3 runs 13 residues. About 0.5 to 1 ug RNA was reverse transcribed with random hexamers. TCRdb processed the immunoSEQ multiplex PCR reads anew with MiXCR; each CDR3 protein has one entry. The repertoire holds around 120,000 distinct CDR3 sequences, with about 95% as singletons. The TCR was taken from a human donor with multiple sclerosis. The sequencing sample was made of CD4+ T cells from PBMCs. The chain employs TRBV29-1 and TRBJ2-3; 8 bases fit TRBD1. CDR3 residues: CSGTGLSTDTQYF. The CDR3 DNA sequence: TGCAGCGGGACAGGGCTGAGCACAGATACGCAGTATTTT.